This record covers a single T cell receptor beta chain. This record comes from a study of early T cells in non-severe SARS-CoV-2 infection. The CDR3 length is 15 residues. The V and J ends lost 5 bases and 4 bases respectively, with 18 bases between them. Germline V gives CDR1 SGHVS, CDR2 FNYEAQ. Tagging with unique molecular identifiers was applied to individual cDNA molecules. MiXCR, applied by TCRdb to the 5' RACE reads, yields one record per CDR3 protein. The sample includes about 80,000 distinct CDR3 sequences, roughly an eighth of them seen just once. This sequence joins TRBV7-6 and TRBJ2-7; weak D call: TRBD2 (6 bases). This specimen was whole blood, taken at baseline. The source is an adult who was a healthcare worker with PCR-confirmed SARS-CoV-2 infection or an uninfected control (not recorded which). The donor label of this sample is uncertain. DNA of the CDR3: TGTGCCAGCAGCCGCGGGGCTACGGAGGGGTACGAGCAGTACTTC. It codes for CASSRGATEGYEQYF.